Listed below are T cell receptor beta chains from one sample, sequenced in a study of T cells after yellow fever vaccination. TCRdb re-called the 5' RACE reads through MiXCR, storing one row per CDR3 protein. The sample contains some 170,000 distinct CDR3 sequences, 7% to 10% of which appear only once. The sequenced sample was CD8+ T cells sorted from PBMCs, obtained 45 days after the yellow fever booster vaccination. The receptors shown here come from a man younger than 30 who received the YFV17D yellow fever vaccine. The CDR3 runs from the conserved cysteine through the conserved F or W. Fields, in order: CDR3 DNA, CDR3 protein, clone size, CDR3 length, D gene, V gene, J gene. The D gene is left open where the match is weak. Size is omitted from some rows. Given values are once, few, many or a class for expanded clones.

TGTGCCAGCGACTCGGGGATACAGATGGTCCCTTACTATGGCTACACCTTC	CASDSGIQMVPYYGYTF	few	17	.	TRBV19	TRBJ1-2
TGTGCCAGCAGCCAAGATCTCGTAGCGACCAATCAGCCCCAGCATTTT	CASSQDLVATNQPQHF	.	16	.	TRBV4-2	TRBJ1-5
TGTGCCAGCACCCTCGGGGGGTTCCAAGAGACCCAGTACTTC	CASTLGGFQETQYF	few	14	TRBD2	TRBV12-3/TRBV12-4	TRBJ2-5
TGTGCCAGCAGCCCCGAGGGAGTTCTCGATTCACCCCTCCACTTT	CASSPEGVLDSPLHF	few	15	.	TRBV7-8	TRBJ1-6
TGTGCCATCAGTGAGATAGACAGGGGGGAAGCCTACGAGCAGTACTTC	CAISEIDRGEAYEQYF	few	16	TRBD1	TRBV10-3	TRBJ2-7
TGTGCCAGCAGTGAAGTAACGGGCTCGACAGGGCCCGCTTTCTTT	CASSEVTGSTGPAFF	few	15	TRBD1	TRBV2	TRBJ1-1
TGTGCCAGCAGCCCCAGCGGTGAGCAGTTCTTC	CASSPSGEQFF	.	11	.	TRBV7-9	TRBJ2-1
TGCGCCAGCAGCCATCCAGGGTACAATTCACCCCTCCACTTT	CASSHPGYNSPLHF	few	14	.	TRBV4-1	TRBJ1-6
TGTGCCAGCAGAGAGTGGGGCCCAGATACGCAGTATTTT	CASREWGPDTQYF	few	13	.	TRBV25-1	TRBJ2-3
TGTGCCAGCAGTTTAGGCCTAGCGGGGGGGCCTCGAGAGACCCAGTACTTC	CASSLGLAGGPRETQYF	.	17	TRBD2	TRBV12-3/TRBV12-4	TRBJ2-5
TGTGCCAGCAGTTTACAGGGGACTGAAGCTTTCTTT	CASSLQGTEAFF	many	12	.	TRBV28	TRBJ1-1
TGCAGCGCACTAAACTACCGGACAGGGGCTAACTATGGCTACACCTTC	CSALNYRTGANYGYTF	few	16	TRBD1	TRBV29-1	TRBJ1-2
TGTGCCAGTAGTATGGGGGGGCAGGATGAGCAGTTCTTC	CASSMGGQDEQFF	.	13	.	TRBV19	TRBJ2-1
TGTGCCAGCAGCCCCTACAGGGAGGAGATGAACACTGAAGCTTTCTTT	CASSPYREEMNTEAFF	few	16	.	TRBV7-3	TRBJ1-1
TGTGCCAGTAGTATGTGGGACAGGGTATCGGACACTGAAGCTTTCTTT	CASSMWDRVSDTEAFF	few	16	TRBD1	TRBV19	TRBJ1-1
TGCAGCGTTGCCAATAGTGAGACAGGGGGTTTAACTAATGAAAAACTGTTTTTT	CSVANSETGGLTNEKLFF	.	18	TRBD1	TRBV29-1	TRBJ1-4
TGTGCCAGCAGCGCCGTAAATACACCAGGTCAGCATTTT	CASSAVNTPGQHF	few	13	.	TRBV7-9	TRBJ1-5
TGTGCCCGCAGGGGACAGGGGGTATTTGCCCAGCATTTT	CARRGQGVFAQHF	.	13	TRBD1	TRBV10-3	TRBJ1-5
TGCAGCGTTGAATACCGGAGTGCGCAGTATTTT	CSVEYRSAQYF	few	11	.	TRBV29-1	TRBJ2-3
TGCGCCAGCAGCCACGCACAAATGAACACTGAAGCTTTCTTT	CASSHAQMNTEAFF	few	14	.	TRBV4-1	TRBJ1-1